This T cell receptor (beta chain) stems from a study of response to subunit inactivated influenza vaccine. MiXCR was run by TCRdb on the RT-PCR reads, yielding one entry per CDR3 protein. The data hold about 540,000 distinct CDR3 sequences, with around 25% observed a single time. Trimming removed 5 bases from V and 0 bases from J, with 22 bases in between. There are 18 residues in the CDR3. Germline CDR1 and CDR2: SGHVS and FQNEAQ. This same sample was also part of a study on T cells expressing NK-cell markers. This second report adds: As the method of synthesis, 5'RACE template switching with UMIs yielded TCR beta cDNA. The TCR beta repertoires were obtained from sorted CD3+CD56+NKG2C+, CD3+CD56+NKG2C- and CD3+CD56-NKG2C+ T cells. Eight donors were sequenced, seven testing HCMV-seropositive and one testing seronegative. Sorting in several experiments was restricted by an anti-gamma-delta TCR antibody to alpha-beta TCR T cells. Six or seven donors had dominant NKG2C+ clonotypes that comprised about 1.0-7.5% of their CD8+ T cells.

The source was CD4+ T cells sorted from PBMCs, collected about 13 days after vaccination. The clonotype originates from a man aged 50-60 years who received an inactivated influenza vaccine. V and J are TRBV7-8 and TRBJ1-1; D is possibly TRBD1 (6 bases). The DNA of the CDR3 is TGTGCCAGCAGCAGCATAGCGCGAGGACAGTTACTGAACACTGAAGCTTTCTTT. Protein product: CASSSIARGQLLNTEAFF.